Listed here is a single T cell receptor (beta chain). The ends lost 4 bases at V and 5 bases at J; junction bases unmatched: 15. The CDR3 consists of 17 residues. Germline lookup yields CDR1 SGHAT and CDR2 FQNNGV. 13 Jbeta primers and 60 Vbeta primers were used for the PCR. Clones were sequenced by immunoSEQ multiplex PCR, and TCRdb holds only the in-frame ones, with some missing. The sample carries 150,000 to 200,000 clones, roughly 84% recorded once. This sample was included in a study of cytomegalovirus exposure and HLA in healthy donors. The chain is built from TRBV11-2 and TRBJ2-5; TRBD1 aligns across 8 bases. Sequencing was carried out using PBMCs. The clonotype comes from a boy aged 5-17 years in good health and CMV-seronegative. CDR3 nucleotides: TGTGCCAGCAGCTGGGGTGCGGGTGACAGGGGTAGGGAGACCCAGTACTTC. It is translated as CASSWGAGDRGRETQYF.